The clone carrying this TCR beta chain was seen repeatedly, ten times or more. No antigen is known for it. The TCR beta libraries were generated through quantitative 5'-RACE incorporating molecular barcodes. TCRdb processed the 5' RACE reads anew with MiXCR; each CDR3 protein has one entry. The sample lists more than 10,000 distinct CDR3 sequences; approximately 2.5% were seen once. This entry is derived from a study of CD8 T cells in ankylosing spondylitis. General study findings and limits: It was reported that disease-linked clones were significantly enriched in matched ankylosing spondylitis synovial fluid. Disease-linked clones were found to be CD8+ and relatively rare in peripheral blood. Ankylosing spondylitis blood appeared to be characterized by a TCR beta motif of roughly eight highly homologous variants.

This TCR was sampled from a male donor with ankylosing spondylitis or in good health (not recorded which). Specimen: blood, either unsorted or a sorted T cell fraction (not recorded which).

The CDR3 coding sequence is TGTGCCAGCAGCGTAGCCGGTCAGGGACCCCAGCATTTT. This gives the protein CASSVAGQGPQHF. The chain links TRBV9 to TRBJ1-5; tentatively, D is TRBD1 (5 bases). The germline V and J ends were trimmed by 0 bases and 10 bases, with 11 bases remaining between them. In germline, CDR1 is SGDLS, CDR2 YYNGEE. The CDR3 totals 13 residues.